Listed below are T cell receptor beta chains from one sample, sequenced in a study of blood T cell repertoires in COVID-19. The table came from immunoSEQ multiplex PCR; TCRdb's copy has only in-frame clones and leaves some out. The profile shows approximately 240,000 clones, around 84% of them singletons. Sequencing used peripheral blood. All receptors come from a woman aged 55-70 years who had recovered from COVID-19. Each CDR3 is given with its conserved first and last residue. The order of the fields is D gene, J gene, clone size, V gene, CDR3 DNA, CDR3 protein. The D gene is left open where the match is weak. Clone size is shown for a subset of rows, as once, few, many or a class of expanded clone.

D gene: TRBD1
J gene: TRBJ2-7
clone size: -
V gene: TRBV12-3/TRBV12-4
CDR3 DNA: TGTGCCAGCAGTCTGGGACAGGGGGCGCGCTGGTACTTC
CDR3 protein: CASSLGQGARWYF

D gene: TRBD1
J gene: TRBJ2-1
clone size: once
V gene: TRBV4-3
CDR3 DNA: TGCGCCAGCAGCCAACCCTTGGGACAGGCCGGTGAGCAGTTCTTC
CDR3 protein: CASSQPLGQAGEQFF

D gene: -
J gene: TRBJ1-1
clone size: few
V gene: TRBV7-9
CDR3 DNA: TGTGCCAGCAGCTTAGGCGTTGGAGGGGCAGACACTGAAGCTTTCTTT
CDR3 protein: CASSLGVGGADTEAFF

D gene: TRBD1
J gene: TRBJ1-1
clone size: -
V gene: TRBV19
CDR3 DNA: TGTGCCAGTAGGGGACAGGGGGCGAACACTGAAGCTTTCTTT
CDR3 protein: CASRGQGANTEAFF

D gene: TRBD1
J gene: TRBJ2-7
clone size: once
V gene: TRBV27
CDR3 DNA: TGTGCCAGTCAACGACAGGGATCCTACGAGCAGTACTTC
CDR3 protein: CASQRQGSYEQYF

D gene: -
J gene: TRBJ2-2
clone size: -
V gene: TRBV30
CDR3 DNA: TGTGCCTGGAGTACCGCCGAGGGCGGGCGGAACACCGGGGAGCTGTTTTTT
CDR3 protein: CAWSTAEGGRNTGELFF

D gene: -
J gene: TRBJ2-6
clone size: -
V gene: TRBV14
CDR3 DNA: TGTGCCAGCAGCTCCCAGGCTGGGGCCAACGTCCTGACTTTC
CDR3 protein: CASSSQAGANVLTF

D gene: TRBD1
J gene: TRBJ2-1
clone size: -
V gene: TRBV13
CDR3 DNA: TGTGCCAGCAGCCCCCGGACAGGTTGGAGTGAGCAGTTCTTC
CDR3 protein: CASSPRTGWSEQFF

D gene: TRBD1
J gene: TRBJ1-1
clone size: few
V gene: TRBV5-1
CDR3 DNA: TGCGCCAGCAGCCTTGACAGGGATACTGAAGCTTTCTTT
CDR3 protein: CASSLDRDTEAFF

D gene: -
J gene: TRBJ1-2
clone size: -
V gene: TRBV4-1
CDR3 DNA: TGCGCCAGCAGCAGGGGGAACTATGGCTACACCTTC
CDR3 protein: CASSRGNYGYTF

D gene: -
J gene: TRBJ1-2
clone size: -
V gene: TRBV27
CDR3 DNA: TGTGCCAGCGCTTTGTCCGGGTATGATGGCTACACCTTC
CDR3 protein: CASALSGYDGYTF

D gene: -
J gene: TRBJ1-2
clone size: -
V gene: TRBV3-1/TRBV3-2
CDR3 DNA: TGTGCCAGCAGCCAAGTCGGGGAAGACCCCTTGGGTGGCTACACCTTC
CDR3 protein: CASSQVGEDPLGGYTF

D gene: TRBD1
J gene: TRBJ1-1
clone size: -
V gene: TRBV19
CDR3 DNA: TGTGCCAGTAGTATATGGACAGGAGACACTGAAGCTTTCTTT
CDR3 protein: CASSIWTGDTEAFF

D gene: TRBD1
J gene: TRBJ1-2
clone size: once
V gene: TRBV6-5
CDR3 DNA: TGTGCCAGCAGGGGGACAGCTAACTATGGCTACACCTTC
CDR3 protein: CASRGTANYGYTF

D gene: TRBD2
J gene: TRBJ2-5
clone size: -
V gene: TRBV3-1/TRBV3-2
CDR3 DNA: TGTGCCAGCAGTTCTAGCGGGGGAGTAGAGACCCAGTACTTC
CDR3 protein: CASSSSGGVETQYF

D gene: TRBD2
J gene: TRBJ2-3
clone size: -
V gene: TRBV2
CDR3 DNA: TGTGCCAGCAGTGAGCCCCGTCTAGCGGCCATCACAGATACGCAGTATTTT
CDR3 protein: CASSEPRLAAITDTQYF

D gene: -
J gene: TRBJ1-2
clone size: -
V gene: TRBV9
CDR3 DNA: TGTGCCAGCAGCGCTGAGAGGGGATACGGGGGTCATTTCGATCGCTATGGCTACACCTTC
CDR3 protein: CASSAERGYGGHFDRYGYTF

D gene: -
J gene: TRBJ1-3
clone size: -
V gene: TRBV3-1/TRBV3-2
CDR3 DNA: TGTGCCAGCAGCCAAGATCTACAGCCTGGAAACACCATATATTTT
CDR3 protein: CASSQDLQPGNTIYF

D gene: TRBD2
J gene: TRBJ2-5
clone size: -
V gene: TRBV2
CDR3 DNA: TGTGCCAGCAGTGACGTTCCACTAGCGGGGGTGGAGACCCAGTACTTC
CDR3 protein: CASSDVPLAGVETQYF

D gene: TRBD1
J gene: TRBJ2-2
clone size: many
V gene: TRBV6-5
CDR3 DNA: TGTGCCAGCAGGCGTGGACAGGCGAACACCGGGGAGCTGTTTTTT
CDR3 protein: CASRRGQANTGELFF